The sequence of this TCR beta chain was determined in a study of shared clonotypes between healthy human individuals. Adults of Caucasian background living in Nashville, Tennessee made up all donors. On this clone: Its specificity is not known.

General study results and limits: Several donors held about 5% of naive CD4 clonotypes in common.

This table comes from immunoSEQ multiplex PCR, and its TCRdb copy is limited to in-frame clones, with some not included. The sample records some 1.5 million clones, approximately 97% being singletons. This TCR derives from a man aged 25 to 40 in good health. Sequencing input: naive CD4+ T cells sorted from blood. Subset in this sample: CD45RA+ positively selected.

The CDR3 here is CASSPLLAGVNNEQFF. CDR3 nucleotide sequence: TGTGCCAGCAGCCCTTTACTAGCGGGGGTAAACAATGAGCAGTTCTTC. This rearrangement joins TRBV9 to TRBJ2-1, with 11 bases fitting TRBD2. The CDR3 has 16 amino acids. V dropped 4 bases and J dropped 5; count of bases not matched to a gene: 8. Germline V gene data show CDR1 as SGDLS and CDR2 as YYNGEE.